This T cell receptor beta chain is drawn from a study of T cells in Graves' hyperthyroidism and ophthalmopathy. This CDR3 has 15 residues. V trimming: 3 bases; J trimming: 3 bases; junction bases outside the gene matches: 4. The germline V gene has CDR1 LGHDT and CDR2 YNNKEL (reference sequence). Researchers took RNA transcripts and amplified the TCR beta CDR3 regions from them. The TCR CDR3 was amplified in a first-round RT-PCR using the HTBI primer set. TCRdb analysed the multiplex PCR reads with MiXCR anew, one entry per CDR3 protein. Found here are around 440,000 distinct CDR3 sequences, around a sixth of them singletons; the top ten hold roughly 8%. This clonotype was counted at least ten times. Its cognate antigen is unknown. Findings and limits, study-wide: Before onset, ophthalmopathy was predicted by the model a median around 6 months earlier.

Sequenced input: blood. The V and J genes are TRBV3-1 and TRBJ2-7, with 11 nucleotides matching TRBD1. This sequence originates from a woman younger than 35 with Graves' hyperthyroidism. The CDR3 DNA sequence: TGTGCCAGCAGCCACTGGGGGACAGGGGGCTACGAGCAGTACTTC. The encoded protein is CASSHWGTGGYEQYF.